Listed below are T cell receptor beta chains from one sample, sequenced in a study of Graves' ophthalmopathy and Graves' hyperthyroidism. Using its own MiXCR run on the multiplex PCR reads, TCRdb lists one record per CDR3 protein. The data show about 620,000 distinct CDR3 sequences, 22% seen once. The material sequenced was peripheral blood. These receptor sequences come from a woman between 18 and 30 years old with stable Graves' hyperthyroidism. Some clones in this sample may be carry-over from other donors' samples. Both conserved end residues are part of each CDR3. A D gene is named only where the DNA matches it firmly. The size field is filled for only some rows; it gives once, few, many or a size class.

>TRBV7-8|TRBJ2-7|many|-
CASSSDSASYEQYF
TGTGCCAGCAGCTCCGATAGTGCTAGCTACGAGCAGTACTTC
>TRBV6-5|TRBJ2-7|many|-
CASSPPEAVDSEQYF
TGTGCCAGCAGTCCCCCCGAGGCAGTGGATTCCGAGCAGTACTTC
>TRBV15|TRBJ2-2|few|-
CATSRETLRELFF
TGTGCCACCAGCAGAGAGACCCTCCGGGAGCTGTTTTTT
>TRBV12-3/TRBV12-4|TRBJ1-5|-|-
CASSLAGGLQPQHF
TGTGCCAGCAGTTTAGCGGGGGGATTACAGCCCCAGCATTTT
>TRBV20-1|TRBJ2-5|many|TRBD2
CSAALETSGMGETQYF
TGCAGTGCCGCTCTGGAGACTAGCGGGATGGGGGAGACCCAGTACTTC
>TRBV11-2|TRBJ2-5|many|TRBD1
CASSLPRTGRETQYF
TGTGCCAGCAGCTTACCCCGGACAGGCCGGGAGACCCAGTACTTC
>TRBV20-1|TRBJ2-7|many|TRBD1
CSARGPDRGRNEQYF
TGCAGTGCTAGAGGTCCGGACAGGGGGCGCAACGAGCAGTACTTC
>TRBV28|TRBJ2-7|many|TRBD2
CASSPPGLAGSYEQYF
TGTGCCAGCAGTCCACCGGGACTAGCGGGCTCCTACGAGCAGTACTTC
>TRBV6-1|TRBJ2-5|many|TRBD2
CASSDGTRRQETQYF
TGTGCCAGCAGTGACGGGACTAGAAGGCAAGAGACCCAGTACTTC
>TRBV30|TRBJ2-7|-|-
CAWSLDWDYEQYF
TGTGCCTGGAGTTTGGATTGGGACTACGAGCAGTACTTC
>TRBV5-1|TRBJ1-2|many|-
CASSPSAPDLYGYTF
TGCGCCAGCAGCCCGTCCGCGCCTGACTTGTATGGCTACACCTTC
>TRBV19|TRBJ2-7|many|-
CASSIKEGEQYF
TGTGCCAGTAGTATAAAGGAGGGGGAGCAGTACTTC
>TRBV15|TRBJ1-2|many|-
CATSHGWEDGYTF
TGTGCCACCAGCCACGGGTGGGAGGACGGCTACACCTTC
>TRBV7-9|TRBJ2-5|-|-
CASSLARRSQETQYF
TGTGCCAGCAGCTTAGCGAGGCGATCCCAAGAGACCCAGTACTTC
>TRBV6-1|TRBJ2-2|-|TRBD2
CASRGRGAFRSGELFF
TGTGCCAGCAGAGGGCGGGGGGCCTTTAGGAGCGGGGAGCTGTTTTTT
>TRBV2|TRBJ2-5|many|-
CASSEGQTIATQYF
TGTGCCAGCAGTGAAGGACAGACTATCGCAACCCAGTACTTC
>TRBV7-9|TRBJ2-7|-|-
CASSRSYGEEYEQYF
TGTGCCAGCAGCCGCAGTTACGGCGAGGAGTACGAGCAGTACTTC
>TRBV6-4|TRBJ2-6|few|TRBD1
CASSRTGGAGGANVLTF
TGTGCCAGCAGCCGGACAGGGGGCGCGGGAGGGGCCAACGTCCTGACTTTC
>TRBV24-1|TRBJ2-6|-|-
CATSDPGRSGANVLTF
TGTGCCACCAGTGACCCAGGCAGGTCTGGGGCCAACGTCCTGACTTTC
>TRBV29-1|TRBJ1-1|many|-
CSVEENTEAFF
TGCAGCGTTGAAGAAAACACTGAAGCTTTCTTT
>TRBV6-2/TRBV6-3|TRBJ1-6|many|TRBD1
CASIRQGIRSPLHF
TGTGCCAGCATCCGACAGGGAATCAGGTCACCCCTCCACTTT
>TRBV6-2/TRBV6-3|TRBJ2-7|many|-
CASSYWDGPYEQYF
TGTGCCAGCAGTTACTGGGACGGACCCTACGAGCAGTACTTC
>TRBV6-1|TRBJ1-2|-|-
CASSGRWDLNYGYTF
TGTGCCAGCAGCGGACGGTGGGACCTTAACTATGGCTACACCTTC
>TRBV10-3|TRBJ1-5|few|-
CAINPGPSNQPQHF
TGTGCCATCAATCCGGGACCTAGCAATCAGCCCCAGCATTTT
>TRBV18|TRBJ2-6|-|-
CASSPGYSGANVLTF
TGTGCCAGCTCCCCCGGTTACTCTGGGGCCAACGTCCTGACTTTC
>TRBV28|TRBJ2-7|many|TRBD1
CASSLAGTGGAYEQYF
TGTGCCAGCAGTTTAGCGGGGACAGGTGGGGCCTACGAGCAGTACTTC
>TRBV19|TRBJ1-1|many|TRBD1
CASRTRQGMNTEAFF
TGTGCCAGTAGAACAAGACAGGGTATGAACACTGAAGCTTTCTTT
>TRBV6-5|TRBJ1-6|few|-
CASRSEGDSPLHF
TGTGCCAGCAGAAGTGAGGGCGATTCACCCCTCCACTTT
>TRBV3-1|TRBJ2-2|few|-
CASSRVTQGPNTGELFF
TGTGCCAGCAGCCGGGTTACGCAGGGGCCTAACACCGGGGAGCTGTTTTTT
>TRBV29-1|TRBJ2-7|many|TRBD1
CSVEVGQGYEQYF
TGCAGCGTTGAGGTAGGACAGGGATACGAGCAGTACTTC
>TRBV6-5|TRBJ2-5|-|TRBD2
CASSYWGGDQETQYF
TGTGCCAGCAGTTACTGGGGGGGGGACCAAGAGACCCAGTACTTC
>TRBV5-8|TRBJ2-7|many|-
CASTGWGRTYEQYF
TGTGCCAGCACAGGGTGGGGCCGGACCTACGAGCAGTACTTC
>TRBV3-1|TRBJ1-2|many|-
CASSPQTVSYGYTF
TGTGCCAGCAGCCCCCAGACGGTGTCTTATGGCTACACCTTC
>TRBV11-2|TRBJ2-5|-|TRBD1
CASSLPTGPDKETQYF
TGTGCCAGCAGCTTGCCGACAGGGCCGGATAAAGAGACCCAGTACTTC
>TRBV5-1|TRBJ2-7|many|-
CASSTGQTSSYEQYF
TGCGCCAGCAGCACCGGACAGACCAGCTCCTACGAGCAGTACTTC
>TRBV7-9|TRBJ2-7|few|-
CASAGDRGQEQYF
TGTGCCAGCGCGGGGGACAGAGGGCAAGAGCAGTACTTC
>TRBV10-3|TRBJ1-1|many|TRBD1
CAITPDRDNTEAFF
TGTGCCATCACCCCGGACAGGGATAACACTGAAGCTTTCTTT
>TRBV27|TRBJ2-4|few|-
CASWGPSGVAKNIQYF
TGTGCCAGCTGGGGCCCCTCAGGGGTAGCCAAAAACATTCAGTACTTC
>TRBV5-1|TRBJ2-5|many|-
CASSYNVGAQETQYF
TGCGCCAGCAGCTACAACGTTGGGGCACAAGAGACCCAGTACTTC
>TRBV29-1|TRBJ1-1|many|-
CSVTEPTAKNTEAFF
TGCAGCGTTACCGAACCTACAGCTAAGAACACTGAAGCTTTCTTT
>TRBV6-1|TRBJ2-5|many|-
CASSGYRPQETQYF
TGTGCCAGCAGTGGGTACAGGCCTCAAGAGACCCAGTACTTC
>TRBV28|TRBJ2-7|many|-
CASSEQGGHEQYF
TGTGCCAGCTCGGAGCAGGGAGGCCACGAGCAGTACTTC
>TRBV3-1|TRBJ2-7|-|-
CASSTLTYEQYF
TGTGCCAGCAGCACCCTCACCTACGAGCAGTACTTC
>TRBV5-4|TRBJ2-5|few|-
CASSRRGEETKYF
TGTGCCAGCAGCCGGAGGGGGGAAGAGACCAAGTACTTC
>TRBV20-1|TRBJ2-4|-|TRBD1
CSANTADRGYTLAINIQYF
TGCAGTGCAAACACCGCCGACAGGGGTTATACCTTAGCCATAAACATTCAGTACTTC
>TRBV5-1|TRBJ2-5|-|-
CASSLLGQQETQYF
TGCGCCAGCAGCTTGTTGGGACAACAAGAGACCCAGTACTTC
>TRBV12-3/TRBV12-4|TRBJ1-1|-|-
CASWDSLNTEAFF
TGTGCCAGCTGGGACTCTTTGAACACTGAAGCTTTCTTT